This TCR beta chain stems from a study of blood T cell repertoires in COVID-19. About the study: COVID-19 samples from acute and convalescent phases originated in the United States, Italy and Spain. PBMCs, B-cell-depleted T cells, or T cells provided the cDNA or gDNA that made up the material.

The J segment lost 4 bases and the V segment lost 4 bases, leaving 14 bases of the junction unmatched. Germline CDR1 reads SGHRS; CDR2 reads YFSETQ. The CDR3 consists of 17 residues. Original handling: Nucleated cell counts were estimated from reference gene primer amplification. Some clones are missing from TCRdb's copy, which holds only in-frame ones; the method was immunoSEQ multiplex PCR. V, J and clone size reflect that table, while D and trimming were determined from the DNA. The sample holds 300,000 to 450,000 clones, about 85% seen once. Sequences were obtained from peripheral blood. This rearrangement joins TRBV5-1 to TRBJ1-2; 9 bases are a match to TRBD1. This receptor was obtained from a woman in her late teens or twenties with acute or convalescent COVID-19. This CDR3 reads CASSVSGTGTSSYGYTF. CDR3 bases: TGCGCCAGCAGCGTCTCCGGGACAGGGACTTCTAGCTATGGCTACACCTTC.